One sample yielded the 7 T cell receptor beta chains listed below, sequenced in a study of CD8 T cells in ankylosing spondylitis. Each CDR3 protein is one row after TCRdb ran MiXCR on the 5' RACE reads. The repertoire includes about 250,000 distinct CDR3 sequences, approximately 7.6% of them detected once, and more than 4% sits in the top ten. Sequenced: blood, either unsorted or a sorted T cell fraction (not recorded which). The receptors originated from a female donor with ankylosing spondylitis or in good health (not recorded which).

The CDR3 loop is CASSQDKGPFYEQYF. CDR3 coding DNA: TGCGCCAGCAGCCAAGATAAGGGGCCTTTCTACGAGCAGTACTTC. This chain joins TRBV4-3 and TRBJ2-7; maybe TRBD1 (5 bases). The CDR3 extends over 15 amino acids. V gave up 0 bases and J gave up 3 bases, with 12 bases separating them. Germline CDR1 and CDR2: LGHNA and YSLEER.

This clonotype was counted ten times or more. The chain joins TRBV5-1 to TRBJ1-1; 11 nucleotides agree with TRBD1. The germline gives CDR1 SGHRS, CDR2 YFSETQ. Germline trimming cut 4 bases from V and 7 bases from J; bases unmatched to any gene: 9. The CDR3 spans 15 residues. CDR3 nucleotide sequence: TGCGCCAGCAGCGCTCCCTCCGGGACAGGGGGTGAAGCTTTCTTT. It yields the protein CASSAPSGTGGEAFF.

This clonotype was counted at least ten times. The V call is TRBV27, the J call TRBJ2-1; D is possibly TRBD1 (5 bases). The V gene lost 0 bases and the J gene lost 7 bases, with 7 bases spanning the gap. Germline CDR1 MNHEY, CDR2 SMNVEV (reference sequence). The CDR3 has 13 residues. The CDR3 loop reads CASSLSDRNEQFF. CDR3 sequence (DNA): TGTGCCAGCAGTTTATCTGACAGAAATGAGCAGTTCTTC.

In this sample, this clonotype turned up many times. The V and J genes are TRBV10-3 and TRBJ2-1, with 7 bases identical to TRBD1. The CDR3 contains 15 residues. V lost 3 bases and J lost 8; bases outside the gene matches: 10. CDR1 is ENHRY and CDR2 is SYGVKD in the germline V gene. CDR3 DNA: TGTGCCATCAGTGAAAGGGGGCGAGGTGGGGATGAGCAGTTCTTC. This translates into CAISERGRGGDEQFF.

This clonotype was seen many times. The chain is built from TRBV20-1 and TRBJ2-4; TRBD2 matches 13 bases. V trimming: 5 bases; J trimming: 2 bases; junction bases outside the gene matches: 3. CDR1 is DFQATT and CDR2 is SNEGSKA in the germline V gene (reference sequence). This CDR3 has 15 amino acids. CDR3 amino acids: CSALGLAGSKNIQYF. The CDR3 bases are TGCAGTGCTTTGGGACTAGCGGGATCCAAAAACATTCAGTACTTC.

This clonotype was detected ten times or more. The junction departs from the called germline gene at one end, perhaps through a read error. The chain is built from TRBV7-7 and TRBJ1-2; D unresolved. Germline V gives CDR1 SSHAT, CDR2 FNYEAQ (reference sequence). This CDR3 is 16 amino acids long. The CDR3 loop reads CASSLFPGKGSYGYTF. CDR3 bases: TGTGCTAGCAGCTTATTTCCAGGAAAAGGTAGCTATGGCTACACCTTC. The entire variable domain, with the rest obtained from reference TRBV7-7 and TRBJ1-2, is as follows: GAGVSQSPRYKVTKRGQDVTLRCDPISSHATLYWYQQALGQGPEFLTYFNYEAQPDKSGLPSDRFSAERPEGSISTLTIQRTEQRDSAMYRCASSLFPGKGSYGYTFGSGTRLTVV.

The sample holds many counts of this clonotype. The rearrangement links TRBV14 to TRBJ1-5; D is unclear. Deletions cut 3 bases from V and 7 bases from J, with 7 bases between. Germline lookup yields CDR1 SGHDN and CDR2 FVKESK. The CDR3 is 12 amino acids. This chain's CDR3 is CASSQGVQPQHF. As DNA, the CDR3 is TGTGCCAGCAGCCAGGGCGTCCAGCCCCAGCATTTT.